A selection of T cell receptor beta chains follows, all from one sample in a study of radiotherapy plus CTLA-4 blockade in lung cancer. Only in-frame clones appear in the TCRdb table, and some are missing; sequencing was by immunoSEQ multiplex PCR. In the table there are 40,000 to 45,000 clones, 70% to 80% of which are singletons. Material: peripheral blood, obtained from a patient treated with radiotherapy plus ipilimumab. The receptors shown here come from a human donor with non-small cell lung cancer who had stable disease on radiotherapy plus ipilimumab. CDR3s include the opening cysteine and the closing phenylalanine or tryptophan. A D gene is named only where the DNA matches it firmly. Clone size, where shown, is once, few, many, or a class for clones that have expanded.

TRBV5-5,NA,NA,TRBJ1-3,TGTGCCAGCAGCTTGGTAGCGACCTCTGGAAACACCATATATTTT,CASSLVATSGNTIYF
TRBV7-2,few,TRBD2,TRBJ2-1,TGTGCCAGCAGCTTAGTCCAGCGGGGGGCCTTGGGGCAGTTCTTC,CASSLVQRGALGQFF
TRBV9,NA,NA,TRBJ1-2,TGTGCCAGCAGCGTAGGGGAGGGGAACTATGGCTACACCTTC,CASSVGEGNYGYTF
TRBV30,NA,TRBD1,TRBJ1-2,TGTGCCTGGAACCCCGGGACAGGGGGCAGGACCTTC,CAWNPGTGGRTF
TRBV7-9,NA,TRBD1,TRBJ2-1,TGTGCCAGCAGCTTGGGACAGTCCTACAATGAGCAGTTCTTC,CASSLGQSYNEQFF
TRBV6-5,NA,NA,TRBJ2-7,TGTGCCAGCAGCCGGTCGAACCCGACTTACGAGCAGTACTTC,CASSRSNPTYEQYF
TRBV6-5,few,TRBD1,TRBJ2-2,TGTGCCAGCAACAAACAGGGGTTTGACACCGGGGAGCTGTTTTTT,CASNKQGFDTGELFF
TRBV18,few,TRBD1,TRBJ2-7,TGTGCCAGCTCACCACCGTCAGAAGCAGGGGGCTCGTACGAGCAGTACTTC,CASSPPSEAGGSYEQYF
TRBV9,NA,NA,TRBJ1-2,TGTGCCAGCAGCCAGACAGTCTATGGCTACACCTTC,CASSQTVYGYTF
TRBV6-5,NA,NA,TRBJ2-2,TGTGCCAGCAGTCCGACAGGAGCGAACACCGGGGAGCTGTTTTTT,CASSPTGANTGELFF
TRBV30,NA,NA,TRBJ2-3,TGTGCCTGGAGTCCCTACCGGGGAGATACGCAGTATTTT,CAWSPYRGDTQYF
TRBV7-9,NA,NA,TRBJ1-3,TGTGCCAGCAGCTTTACGGGGGGGCTCGGAAACACCATATATTTT,CASSFTGGLGNTIYF
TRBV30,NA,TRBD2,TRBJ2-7,TGTGCCTGGACCCCCCCCCGACTAGCGGGGAGCTCCTACGAGCAGTACTTC,CAWTPPRLAGSSYEQYF
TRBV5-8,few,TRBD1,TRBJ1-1,TGTGCCAGCAGCTTGGGGTCCGGAAGACAGGGAGTAACTGAAGCTTTCTTT,CASSLGSGRQGVTEAFF
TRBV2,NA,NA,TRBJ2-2,TGTGCCAGCAGTGTTTTACCACCGGGGCTGTTTTTT,CASSVLPPGLFF
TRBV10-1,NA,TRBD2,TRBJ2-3,TGCGCCAGCAGTTTCAGCGGGGGGGAAGATACGCAGTATTTT,CASSFSGGEDTQYF
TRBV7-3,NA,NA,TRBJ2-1,TGTGCCAGCAGAGCGGACAGCCTCTACAATGAGCAGTTCTTC,CASRADSLYNEQFF
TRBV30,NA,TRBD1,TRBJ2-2,TGTGCCTGGACACTGGACAGGGGGCTAGGCACCGGGGAGCTGTTTTTT,CAWTLDRGLGTGELFF
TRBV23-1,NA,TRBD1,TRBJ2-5,TGCGCCAGCAGAACAACCCGGGACAGACCCGAAGAGACCCAGTACTTC,CASRTTRDRPEETQYF
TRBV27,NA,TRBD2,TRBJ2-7,TGTGCCAGCAGTTTATCCACTCCGGGGGGCTACGAGCAGTACTTC,CASSLSTPGGYEQYF
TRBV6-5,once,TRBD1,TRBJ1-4,TGTGCCAGGGGACAGGGGGCGCGGGAAAAACTGTTTTTT,CARGQGAREKLFF
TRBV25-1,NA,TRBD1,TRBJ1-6,TGTGCCAGCAGAAGGCAGGGGGAGGATAATTCACCCCTCCACTTT,CASRRQGEDNSPLHF
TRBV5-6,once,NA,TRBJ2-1,TGTGCCAGCAGCGGCTTCGGACTCTCCTACAATGAGCAGTTCTTC,CASSGFGLSYNEQFF
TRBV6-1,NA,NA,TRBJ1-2,TGTGGCACGAAGGGAGTATGGCCTTCAGGTGGCTACACCTTC,CGTKGVWPSGGYTF
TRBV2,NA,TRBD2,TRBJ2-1,TGTGCCAGCTGCAAAGGGACTAGCGGGCAGTCGGAGCAGTTCTTC,CASCKGTSGQSEQFF
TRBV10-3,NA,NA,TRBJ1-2,TGTGCCATCAGTGAGTCTTTTGCAGACGTCTCGGGGGGCTACACCTTC,CAISESFADVSGGYTF
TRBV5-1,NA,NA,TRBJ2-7,TGCGCCAGCAGTTTAGGACAGAAAATACCCTACGAGCAGTACTTC,CASSLGQKIPYEQYF
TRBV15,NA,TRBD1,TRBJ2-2,TGTGCCACCAGCGGAATAGACAGGGAACCTTACACCGGGGAGCTGTTTTTT,CATSGIDREPYTGELFF
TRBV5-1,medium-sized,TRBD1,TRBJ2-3,TGCGCCAGCGCCGACAGGGCTAGTACAGATACGCAGTATTTT,CASADRASTDTQYF
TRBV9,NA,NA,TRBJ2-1,TGTGCCAGCAGCGAAACCCCTAACAGGTTAAACAATGAGCAGTTCTTC,CASSETPNRLNNEQFF
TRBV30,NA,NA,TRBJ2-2,TGTGCCTGGAGTGTTTTTAGCGCCGGGGAGCTGTTTTTT,CAWSVFSAGELFF
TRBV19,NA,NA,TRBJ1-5,TGTGCCAGTAGTATAGATCTGAAGGGAGGAGGTCAGCCCCAGCATTTT,CASSIDLKGGGQPQHF
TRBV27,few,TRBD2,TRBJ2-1,TGTGCCAGCAGTTACTATTCTAGCGGGGGGGAATACAATGAGCAGTTCTTC,CASSYYSSGGEYNEQFF
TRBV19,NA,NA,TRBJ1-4,TGTGCCAGTAGTAGGTCAGCAACTAATGAAAAACTGTTTTTT,CASSRSATNEKLFF
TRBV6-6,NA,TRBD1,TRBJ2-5,TGTGCCAGCAGTTCGCACAGGGGGCTGGAGACCCAGTACTTC,CASSSHRGLETQYF
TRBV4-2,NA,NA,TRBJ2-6,TGTGCCAGCAGCCAACCCACTGGGGCCAACGTCCTGACTTTC,CASSQPTGANVLTF
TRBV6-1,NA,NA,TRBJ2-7,TGTGCCAGCAGTGCGCTTGGGGGCCTCCCCTACGAGCAGTACTTC,CASSALGGLPYEQYF
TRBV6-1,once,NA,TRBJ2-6,TGTGCCAGCAGTGAAGCGCCGGGGGGCTTTAGTTCTGGGGCCAACGTCCTGACTTTC,CASSEAPGGFSSGANVLTF
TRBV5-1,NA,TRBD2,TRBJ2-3,TGCGCCAGCACCCCGCGTATCGGCATAGCGGGGGGCACAGATACGCAGTATTTT,CASTPRIGIAGGTDTQYF
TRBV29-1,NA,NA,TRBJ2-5,TGCAGCGTTGTGAGAGGGTCCCAAGAGACCCAGTACTTC,CSVVRGSQETQYF
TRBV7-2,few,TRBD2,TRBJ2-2,TGTGCCAGCAGCTTAAGGGCAGCGGGAACCGGGGAGCTGTTTTTT,CASSLRAAGTGELFF
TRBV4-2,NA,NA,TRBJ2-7,TGTGCCAGCAGTTACGGGAACTACGAGCAGTACTTC,CASSYGNYEQYF
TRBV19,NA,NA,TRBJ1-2,TGTGCCAGTAGTATCGACAGTCCCTATGGCTACACCTTC,CASSIDSPYGYTF
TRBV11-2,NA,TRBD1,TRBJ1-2,TGTGCCAGCAGCTCTCGGACAGGGGCGGTAGTCGCCTATGGCTACACCTTC,CASSSRTGAVVAYGYTF
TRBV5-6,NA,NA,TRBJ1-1,TGTGCCAGCAGCTTACGAGGGGGCACTGAAGCTTTCTTT,CASSLRGGTEAFF